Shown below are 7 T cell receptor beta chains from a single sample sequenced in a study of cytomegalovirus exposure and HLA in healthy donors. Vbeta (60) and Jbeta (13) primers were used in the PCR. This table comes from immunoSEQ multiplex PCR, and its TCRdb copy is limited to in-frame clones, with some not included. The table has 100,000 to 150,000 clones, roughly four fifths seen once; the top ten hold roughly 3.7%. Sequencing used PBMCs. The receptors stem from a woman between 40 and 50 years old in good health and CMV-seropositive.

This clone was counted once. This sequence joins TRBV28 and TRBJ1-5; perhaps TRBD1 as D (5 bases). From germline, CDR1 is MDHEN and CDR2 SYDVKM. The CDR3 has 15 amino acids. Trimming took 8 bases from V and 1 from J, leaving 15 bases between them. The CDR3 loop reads CASLLSGGSNQPQHF. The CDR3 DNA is TGTGCCAGCCTCCTAAGCGGGGGGAGCAATCAGCCCCAGCATTTT.

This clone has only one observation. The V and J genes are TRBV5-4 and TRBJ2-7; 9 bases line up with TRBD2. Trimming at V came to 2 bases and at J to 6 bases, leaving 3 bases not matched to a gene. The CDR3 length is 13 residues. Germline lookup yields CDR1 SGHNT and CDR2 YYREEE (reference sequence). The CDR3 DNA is TGTGCCAGCAGCTTTGGGACTAGCCGCGAGCAGTACTTC. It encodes CASSFGTSREQYF.

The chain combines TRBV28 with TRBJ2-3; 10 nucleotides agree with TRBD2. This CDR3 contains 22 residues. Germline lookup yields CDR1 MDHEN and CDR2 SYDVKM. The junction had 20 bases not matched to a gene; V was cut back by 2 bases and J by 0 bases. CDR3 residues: CASSLVYPRGFQREGSTDTQYF. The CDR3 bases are TGTGCCAGCAGTTTAGTCTACCCCAGGGGATTTCAGCGGGAGGGTAGCACAGATACGCAGTATTTT.

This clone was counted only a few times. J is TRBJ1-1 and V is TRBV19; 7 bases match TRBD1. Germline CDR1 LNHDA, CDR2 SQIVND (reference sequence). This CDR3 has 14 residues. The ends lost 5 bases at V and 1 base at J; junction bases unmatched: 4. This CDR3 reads CASSAYRGNTEAFF. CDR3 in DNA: TGTGCCAGTAGTGCTTACAGGGGGAACACTGAAGCTTTCTTT.

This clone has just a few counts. Here the CDR3 reads CASSPDRTLGYTF. In DNA form, the CDR3 reads TGCGCCAGCAGCCCCGACAGGACGTTAGGCTACACCTTC. V and J are TRBV5-1 and TRBJ1-2, with a tentative D call TRBD1 (6 bases). The CDR3 runs to 13 residues. The germline V gene encodes CDR1 SGHRS and CDR2 YFSETQ. V was clipped by 4 bases and J by 8 bases, with 15 bases between them.

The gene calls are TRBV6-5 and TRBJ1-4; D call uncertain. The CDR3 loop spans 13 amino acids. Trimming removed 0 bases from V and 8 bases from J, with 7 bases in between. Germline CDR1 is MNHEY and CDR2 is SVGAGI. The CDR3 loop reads CASSYSPGEKLFF. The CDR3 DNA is TGTGCCAGCAGTTACTCCCCCGGGGAAAAACTGTTTTTT.

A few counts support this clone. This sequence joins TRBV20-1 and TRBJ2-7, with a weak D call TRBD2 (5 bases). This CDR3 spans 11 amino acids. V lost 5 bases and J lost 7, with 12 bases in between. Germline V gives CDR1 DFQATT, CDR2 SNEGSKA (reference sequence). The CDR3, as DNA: TGCAGTGCTGGCCCTAGGAGGGAGCAGTACTTC. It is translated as CSAGPRREQYF.